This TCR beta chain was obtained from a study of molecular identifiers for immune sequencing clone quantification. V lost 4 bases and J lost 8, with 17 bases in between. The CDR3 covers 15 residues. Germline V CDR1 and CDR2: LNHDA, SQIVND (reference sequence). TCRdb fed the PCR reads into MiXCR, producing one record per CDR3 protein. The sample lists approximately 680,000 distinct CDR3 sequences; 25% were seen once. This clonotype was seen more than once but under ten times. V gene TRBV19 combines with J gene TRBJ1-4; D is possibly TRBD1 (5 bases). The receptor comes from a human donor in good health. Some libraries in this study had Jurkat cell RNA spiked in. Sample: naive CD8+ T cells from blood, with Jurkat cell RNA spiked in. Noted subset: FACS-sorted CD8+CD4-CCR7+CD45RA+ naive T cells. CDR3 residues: CASSTTGTLGEKLFF. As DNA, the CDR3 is TGTGCCAGTAGTACTACCGGGACCCTTGGGGAAAAACTGTTTTTT.